This TCR beta chain derives from a study of T cell changes during pregnancy in multiple sclerosis. Germline lookup yields CDR1 KGHSH and CDR2 LQKENI. CDR3 length equals 16 residues. After removal of 2 bases from V and 5 bases from J, the junction contained 9 bases not matched to a gene. The assay was immunoSEQ multiplex PCR, and TCRdb's table has in-frame clones only and misses some. Among tens of thousands of clones, about 90% were seen once, and the ten largest hold 0.15% to 0.2%. This chain joins TRBV18 and TRBJ2-1; 7 positions match TRBD2. This sequence was found in a female donor with multiple sclerosis, enrolled in a pregnancy study. The sample here was CD4+ T cells from peripheral blood mononuclear cells, taken in the second trimester of pregnancy. The CDR3 protein is CASSPVAPGLHNEQFF. CDR3 nucleotide sequence: TGTGCCAGCTCACCAGTTGCCCCGGGACTACACAATGAGCAGTTCTTC.